Following are 26 T cell receptor beta chains from one sample sequenced in a study of T cells in localized non-small cell lung cancer. Generated by immunoSEQ multiplex PCR, the TCRdb table keeps only in-frame clones and is missing some. The sample consists of about 20,000 clones, about 90% of them appearing once. The input for sequencing was PBMCs, taken before any cancer treatment. These receptor sequences come from a man aged 40 to 70 with stage II squamous cell lung carcinoma.

The chain has TRBV6-5 and TRBJ1-2, with TRBD1 matching over 9 bases. V was pared by 7 bases and J by 2 bases, with 5 bases of the junction left unmatched. There are 14 residues in the CDR3. Germline V lookup: CDR1 MNHEY, CDR2 SVGAGI. CDR3 nucleotide sequence: TGTGCCAGCACCCGGGACAGGGAAAACTATGGCTACACCTTC. Protein: CASTRDRENYGYTF.

V usage is TRBV7-3 and J usage is TRBJ1-2, with 9 bases identical to TRBD1. CDR3 length equals 13 residues. Germline V gene sequence: CDR1 SGHTA, CDR2 FQGTGA. V dropped 6 bases and J dropped 10; count of bases not matched to a gene: 9. This chain's CDR3 is CASRGDREDDYTF. As DNA, the CDR3 is TGTGCCAGCAGAGGGGACAGGGAGGATGACTACACCTTC. The variable domain in full, completed from reference TRBV7-3 and TRBJ1-2, reads GAGVSQTPSNKVTEKGKYVELRCDPISGHTALYWYRQSLGQGPEFLIYFQGTGAADDSGLPNDRFFAVRPEGSVSTLKIQRTERGDSAVYLCASRGDREDDYTFGSGTRLTVV.

The chain is built from TRBV6-4 and TRBJ1-1; no clear D. The CDR3 consists of 14 residues. The germline V gene has CDR1 MRHNA and CDR2 SNTAGT. Deletions cut 0 bases from V and 4 bases from J, with 9 bases between. The DNA for the CDR3 is TGTGCCAGCAGTGACTCGAGCCTGGGCACTGAAGCTTTCTTT. The encoded protein is CASSDSSLGTEAFF.

V gene TRBV7-2 combines with J gene TRBJ2-7; 12 bases align to TRBD2. The CDR3 consists of 16 residues. V shed 5 bases and J 5 bases; nucleotides not matched to a gene: 10. Germline V gene data show CDR1 as SGHTA and CDR2 as FQGNSA. The CDR3 spells CASSPRLAGAYHEQYF. In DNA form, the CDR3 reads TGTGCCAGCAGCCCCCGACTAGCGGGAGCCTACCACGAGCAGTACTTC.

The chain couples TRBV7-9 to TRBJ1-3; D is uncertain. Germline CDR1 is SEHNR and CDR2 is FQNEAQ (reference sequence). Trimming stripped 1 base from V and 5 bases from J, with 12 bases between. The length of the CDR3 is 15 residues. The CDR3 sequence: CASSLESSQRNTIYF. The CDR3 region has the DNA TGTGCCAGCAGCTTAGAGAGTAGTCAGCGAAACACCATATATTTT.

The rearrangement joins TRBV6-4 to TRBJ2-5; D is ambiguous. The better agreement between TRBJ2-7 and the DNA end casts doubt on the J call. CDR3 length: 15 residues. The germline gives CDR1 MRHNA, CDR2 SNTAGT. DNA of the CDR3: TGTGCCAGCAGTGACTCGCCGACGGGTCCCTACGAGCAGTACTTC. Protein product: CASSDSPTGPYEQYF.

The chain is built from TRBV6-5 and TRBJ1-2; TRBD1 is a possible D gene (5 bases). V was trimmed by 6 bases and J by 5 bases, leaving 19 bases between them. The CDR3 has 15 residues. Germline CDR1 is MNHEY and CDR2 is SVGAGI. CDR3 region: CASSPMTVSSYGYTF. The CDR3, as DNA: TGTGCCAGCAGCCCTATGACAGTTTCCTCTTATGGCTACACCTTC.

V is TRBV7-6 and J is TRBJ2-1; 8 nucleotides agree with TRBD2. Germline V gives CDR1 SGHVS, CDR2 FNYEAQ. Trimming removed 3 bases from V and 10 bases from J; junction bases left unmatched: 8. The CDR3 length is 14 residues. For the CDR3, the DNA is TGTGCCAGCAGCTTCGTAGGCGGGGGGTCAGAGCAGTTCTTC. It codes for CASSFVGGGSEQFF.

V is TRBV6-5 and J is TRBJ2-2; 10 bases fit TRBD2. This CDR3 contains 16 residues. The V segment lost 0 bases and the J segment 7 bases; nucleotides outside the gene matches: 5. Germline CDR1 reads MNHEY; CDR2 reads SVGAGI. The CDR3 reads CASSYSLASGGGELFF. CDR3 DNA: TGTGCCAGCAGTTACTCGTTGGCTAGCGGGGGCGGGGAGCTGTTTTTT.

The V gene is TRBV30, the J gene TRBJ1-5; TRBD1 aligns across 8 bases. From germline, CDR1 is GTSNPN and CDR2 SVGIG (reference sequence). This CDR3 spans 15 amino acids. V was pared by 2 bases and J by 5 bases, with 8 bases of the junction left unmatched. CDR3 nucleotide sequence: TGTGCCTGGAGTAGACAGGGGAGGGTGGATCAGCCCCAGCATTTT. It codes for CAWSRQGRVDQPQHF.

The chain uses TRBV11-3 and TRBJ1-1; D might be TRBD1 (5 bases). Germline CDR1 SGHNT, CDR2 YENEEA. Trimming took off 4 bases at V and 2 bases at J, with 14 bases between the two ends. The CDR3 extends over 15 amino acids. The CDR3, as DNA: TGTGCCAGCAGCTCCCGGGGCCCTCTAAACACTGAAGCTTTCTTT. This encodes CASSSRGPLNTEAFF.

The V call is TRBV18, the J call TRBJ2-3; D tentatively fits TRBD1 or TRBD2 (5 bases each). The V end lost 6 bases, the J end lost 0 bases, and 16 bases lay between the germline ends. CDR1 KGHSH and CDR2 LQKENI come from the germline V gene. This CDR3 contains 16 residues. The CDR3 DNA reads as TGTGCCAGCTCCCCAAGGGGTGGGAGCAGCACAGATACGCAGTATTTT. Translating it yields CASSPRGGSSTDTQYF.

The rearrangement joins TRBV4-3 to TRBJ1-2, with TRBD1 identical over 8 bases. The germline V gene has CDR1 LGHNA and CDR2 YSLEER. V was pared by 3 bases and J by 8 bases, with 14 bases of the junction left unmatched. The CDR3 covers 16 residues. The CDR3 is CASSHLTGELSLGYTF. In nucleotides, the CDR3 is TGCGCCAGCAGCCACCTGACAGGGGAACTTTCTCTGGGCTACACCTTC.

V and J are TRBV6-5 and TRBJ2-2; tentatively, D is TRBD2 (5 bases). Per the germline V gene, CDR1 is MNHEY and CDR2 is SVGAGI. The CDR3 loop spans 15 amino acids. V was trimmed by 2 bases and J by 6 bases, leaving 13 bases between them. The CDR3 nucleotides read TGTGCCAGCAGTTACAATGCGCGGGTCTCCGGGGAGCTGTTTTTT. As protein: CASSYNARVSGELFF.

In its sample, this clone was seen once. V usage is TRBV18 and J usage is TRBJ2-1; TRBD2 aligns across 11 bases. The CDR3 is 14 amino acids. Germline-derived CDR1 and CDR2 are KGHSH and LQKENI. Trimming removed 5 bases from V and 8 bases from J; junction bases left unmatched: 5. The CDR3 sequence: CASSFGLAGDEQFF. The CDR3, as DNA: TGTGCCAGCTCATTCGGACTAGCGGGCGATGAGCAGTTCTTC.

The chain is built from TRBV5-8 and TRBJ1-5; D gene uncertain. CDR1 is SGHTS and CDR2 is YDEGEE in the germline V gene. This CDR3 has 12 residues. V lost 4 bases, J lost 7 bases, and 9 bases lay in between. The CDR3 sequence: CASSRRSQPQHF. The DNA for the CDR3 is TGTGCCAGCAGCCGGAGGAGCCAGCCCCAGCATTTT.

The rearrangement uses TRBV9 and TRBJ2-7; D not resolved. Germline V gene data show CDR1 as SGDLS and CDR2 as YYNGEE. The CDR3 is 13 amino acids. The ends were cut back, 0 bases at V and 5 bases at J, with 9 bases in the middle. CDR3 DNA: TGTGCCAGCAGCGTAGGGCCCCCCCACGAGCAGTACTTC. Encoded protein: CASSVGPPHEQYF. Variable domain in full (rest from reference TRBV9 and TRBJ2-7): DSGVTQTPKHLITATGQRVTLRCSPRSGDLSVYWYQQSLDQGLQFLIQYYNGEERAKGNILERFSAQQFPDLHSELNLSSLELGDSALYFCASSVGPPHEQYFGPGTRLTVT.

The chain joins TRBV19 to TRBJ2-2; D remains unclear. Germline V gene lookup returns CDR1 LNHDA and CDR2 SQIVND (reference sequence). V was shortened by 5 bases and J by 0 bases, with 4 bases between the two germline ends. The CDR3 runs to 13 residues. The CDR3 nucleotides are TGTGCCAGTAGTGTTTCGAACACCGGGGAGCTGTTTTTT. This gives the protein CASSVSNTGELFF.

CDR3 DNA sequence: TGTGCCAGCAGCTTAACCAGAGGGCCACAAGAGACCCAGTACTTC. Protein: CASSLTRGPQETQYF. The genes are TRBV7-3 and TRBJ2-5; a possible D gene is TRBD2 (5 bases). Germline CDR1 SGHTA, CDR2 FQGTGA. V was shortened by 0 bases and J by 2 bases, with 10 bases between the two germline ends. CDR3 length equals 15 residues. Full variable domain (remainder filled in from reference TRBV7-3 and TRBJ2-5): GAGVSQTPSNKVTEKGKYVELRCDPISGHTALYWYRQSLGQGPEFLIYFQGTGAADDSGLPNDRFFAVRPEGSVSTLKIQRTERGDSAVYLCASSLTRGPQETQYFGPGTRLLVL.

The CDR3 protein is CSARVADTQYF. In nucleotides, the CDR3 is TGCAGTGCTAGAGTTGCAGATACGCAGTATTTT. V gene TRBV20-1 combines with J gene TRBJ2-3; D gene unclear. Looked up from germline, CDR1 is DFQATT and CDR2 is SNEGSKA (reference sequence). This CDR3 is 11 amino acids long. Trimming took 1 base from V and 4 from J, leaving 3 bases between them.

The V call is TRBV11-1, the J call TRBJ2-2, with D hard to call. The CDR3 contains 13 residues. Trimming took 0 bases from V and 4 from J, leaving 3 bases between them. The germline gives CDR1 SGHAT, CDR2 FQDESV (reference sequence). The CDR3: CASSLASTGELFF. The CDR3 DNA is TGTGCCAGCAGCTTAGCGAGCACCGGGGAGCTGTTTTTT.

The V call is TRBV5-1, the J call TRBJ2-2; unclear D gene. The CDR3 has 12 residues. Germline CDR1 and CDR2: SGHRS and YFSETQ. The V end lost 0 bases, the J end lost 8 bases, and 5 bases lay between the germline ends. CDR3 in DNA: TGCGCCAGCAGCTTGGCCGTGGGGGAGCTGTTTTTT. Translation gives CASSLAVGELFF.

The rearrangement uses TRBV2 and TRBJ2-5; 12 bases map to TRBD1. Germline V gives CDR1 SNHLY, CDR2 FYNNEI. The ends lost 7 bases at V and 5 bases at J; junction bases unmatched: 8. The CDR3 covers 15 residues. This chain's CDR3 is CASIVGTGGWETQYF. In nucleotides, the CDR3 is TGTGCCAGCATTGTCGGGACAGGGGGCTGGGAGACCCAGTACTTC.

V gene TRBV29-1 combines with J gene TRBJ2-3; 7 bases are a match to TRBD2. There are 13 residues in the CDR3. V lost 5 bases, J lost 1 base, and 3 bases stayed unmatched. Germline CDR1 is SQVTM and CDR2 is ANQGSEA. CDR3 amino acids: CSVQREGTDTQYF. Here the CDR3 DNA reads TGCAGCGTTCAGCGGGAAGGCACAGATACGCAGTATTTT.

This sequence joins TRBV2 and TRBJ1-5; D is unclear. The germline V gene has CDR1 SNHLY and CDR2 FYNNEI. The ends were cut back, 6 bases at V and 0 bases at J, with 12 bases in the middle. The CDR3 has 15 residues. The DNA for the CDR3 is TGTGCCAGCAGCGGAGTCGGAGGTAGCAATCAGCCCCAGCATTTT. Amino acids: CASSGVGGSNQPQHF.

V usage is TRBV27 and J usage is TRBJ2-7, with D possibly being TRBD1 or TRBD2 (5 bases each). This CDR3 has 14 residues. Germline CDR1 is MNHEY and CDR2 is SMNVEV (reference sequence). V was shortened by 5 bases and J by 6 bases, with 17 bases between the two germline ends. The CDR3 here is CASSPREGRGEQYF. In nucleotides, the CDR3 is TGTGCCAGCAGTCCCCGAGAGGGTAGGGGCGAGCAGTACTTC.